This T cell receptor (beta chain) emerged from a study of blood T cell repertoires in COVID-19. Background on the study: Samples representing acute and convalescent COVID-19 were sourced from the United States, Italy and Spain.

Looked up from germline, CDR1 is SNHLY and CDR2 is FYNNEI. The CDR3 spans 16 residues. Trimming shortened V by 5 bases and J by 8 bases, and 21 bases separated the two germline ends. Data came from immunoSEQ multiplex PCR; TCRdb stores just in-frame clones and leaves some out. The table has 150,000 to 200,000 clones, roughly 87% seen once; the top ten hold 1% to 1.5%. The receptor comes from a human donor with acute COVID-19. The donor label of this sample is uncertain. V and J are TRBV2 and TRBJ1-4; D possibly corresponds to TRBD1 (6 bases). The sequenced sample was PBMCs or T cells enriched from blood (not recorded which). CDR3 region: CASSTGAGARVEKLFF. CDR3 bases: TGTGCCAGCAGTACCGGGGCAGGGGCCAGGGTAGAAAAACTGTTTTTT.